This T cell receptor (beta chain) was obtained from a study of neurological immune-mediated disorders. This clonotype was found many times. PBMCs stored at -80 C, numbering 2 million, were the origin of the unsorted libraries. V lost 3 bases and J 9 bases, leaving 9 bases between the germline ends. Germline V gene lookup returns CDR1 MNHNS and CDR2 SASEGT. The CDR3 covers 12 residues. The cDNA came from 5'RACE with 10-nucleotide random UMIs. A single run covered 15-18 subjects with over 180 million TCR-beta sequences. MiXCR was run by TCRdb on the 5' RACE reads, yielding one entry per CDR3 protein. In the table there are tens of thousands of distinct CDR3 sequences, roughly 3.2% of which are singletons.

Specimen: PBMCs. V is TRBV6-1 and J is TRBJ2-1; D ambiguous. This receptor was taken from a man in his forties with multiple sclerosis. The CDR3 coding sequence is TGTGCCAGCAGTGATGCGCACTTTGAGCAGTTCTTC. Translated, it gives CASSDAHFEQFF.